What follows are 30 T cell receptor beta chains derived from one specimen sequenced in a study of T-cell memory formation after mild COVID-19. TCRdb reprocessed the 5' RACE reads with MiXCR, giving one entry per CDR3 protein. There are some 130,000 distinct CDR3 sequences in the sample; 16% occur only once, and about 15% lies in the top ten. Sequenced sample: PBMCs or a T cell subset sorted from them (not recorded which). Source of these receptors: an adult woman who had mild COVID-19 (a few samples of this study predate the infection). Cell type and time point are not known.

The V call is TRBV2, the J call TRBJ1-2; D uncertain. CDR3 length equals 13 residues. Germline V lookup: CDR1 SNHLY, CDR2 FYNNEI. V lost 3 bases and J 5 bases, leaving 10 bases between the germline ends. CDR3 amino acids: CASSDSARYGYTF. The CDR3 DNA reads as TGTGCCAGCAGTGACTCGGCCAGATATGGCTACACCTTC.

This clonotype came up a few times. The chain recombines TRBV6-2 or TRBV6-3 with TRBJ2-2; D is unresolved. The CDR3 sequence is 12 residues long. Germline V CDR1 and CDR2: MNHEY, SVGEGT. Deletions cut 0 bases from V and 10 bases from J, with 6 bases between. CDR3 amino acids: CASSYSLLELFF. For the CDR3, the DNA is TGTGCCAGCAGTTACTCGTTGCTGGAGCTGTTTTTT.

The rearrangement links TRBV24-1 to TRBJ1-1; D uncertain. The germline V and J ends were trimmed by 5 bases and 5 bases, with 8 bases remaining between them. The CDR3 consists of 12 residues. Germline CDR1 KGHDR, CDR2 SFDVKD. The CDR3 DNA reads as TGTGCCACCAGTGGGGAAGGGACTGAAGCTTTCTTT. Residues: CATSGEGTEAFF.

This clonotype was seen a few times. V is TRBV29-1 and J is TRBJ2-2; TRBD2 aligns across 7 bases. Germline values: CDR1 SQVTM, CDR2 ANQGSEA. The CDR3 has 13 amino acids. The V segment lost 3 bases and the J segment 4 bases; nucleotides outside the gene matches: 2. The CDR3 reads CSVEPGGTGELFF. For the CDR3, the DNA is TGCAGCGTTGAGCCGGGGGGCACCGGGGAGCTGTTTTTT.

The chain employs TRBV12-3 or TRBV12-4 and TRBJ2-7; 10 bases are shared with TRBD1. Trimming cost V 0 bases and J 4 bases; bases outside gene matches: 9. The CDR3 runs to 17 residues. The CDR3: CASSLARRDRGTYEQYF. The CDR3 DNA is TGTGCCAGCAGTTTAGCGAGGCGGGACAGGGGAACATACGAGCAGTACTTC.

This clonotype has a count of ten or more. The chain couples TRBV10-3 to TRBJ2-3; unclear D gene. The CDR3 runs to 15 residues. Per germline, CDR1 ENHRY and CDR2 SYGVKD. Trimming removed 3 bases at V and 0 bases at J, with 10 bases between. In nucleotides, the CDR3 is TGTGCCATCAGTGATAAACCGACAAGCACAGATACGCAGTATTTT. Its protein product is CAISDKPTSTDTQYF.

The rearrangement joins TRBV5-5 to TRBJ2-1; a weak D match, TRBD2 (5 bases). The germline CDR1 and CDR2 sequences are SGHKS and YYEKEE (reference sequence). V shed 4 bases and J shed 4 bases, with 18 bases lying between them. CDR3 length: 16 amino acids. The CDR3 sequence is CASSPGVDFVYNEQFF. CDR3 in DNA: TGTGCCAGCAGCCCTGGGGTGGACTTTGTTTACAATGAGCAGTTCTTC.

This clonotype was seen only a few times. The V and J genes are TRBV5-5 and TRBJ1-6; 7 nucleotides match TRBD1. The CDR3 is 14 amino acids. Germline V gene sequence: CDR1 SGHKS, CDR2 YYEKEE (reference sequence). V trimming: 6 bases; J trimming: 9 bases; junction bases outside the gene matches: 9. The CDR3 sequence: CASTREGALSPLHF. DNA of the CDR3: TGTGCCAGCACCCGAGAGGGGGCCCTTTCACCCCTCCACTTT.

This clonotype was seen only a few times. V and J are TRBV21-1 and TRBJ2-2. TRBV21-1 is termed a pseudogene. The CDR3 sequence is 14 residues long. The CDR3 spells CASSKEPHTGELFF. As DNA, the CDR3 is TGTGCCAGCAGCAAAGAACCACACACCGGGGAGCTGTTTTTT.

In this sample, this clonotype turned up a few times. The chain uses TRBV12-3 or TRBV12-4 and TRBJ2-1, with a possible D match to TRBD1 (5 bases). The CDR3 contains 13 residues. Between the trimmed V and J ends, which lost 3 bases and 7 bases, there was a span of 10 bases. CDR3 region: CASSFRRVNEQFF. The CDR3 DNA is TGTGCCAGCAGTTTCCGCAGGGTTAATGAGCAGTTCTTC.

This chain uses TRBV4-2 with TRBJ1-2; D is unresolved. The germline V gene encodes CDR1 LGHNA and CDR2 YNFKEQ. V gave up 0 bases and J gave up 3 bases, with 14 bases separating them. The CDR3 totals 16 residues. The CDR3 loop reads CASSQDSWIPDYGYTF. CDR3 DNA sequence: TGTGCCAGCAGCCAAGATAGTTGGATTCCGGACTATGGCTACACCTTC.

The chain is built from TRBV7-9 and TRBJ2-1, with 13 positions matching TRBD2. The CDR3 sequence is 16 residues long. The germline V gene has CDR1 SEHNR and CDR2 FQNEAQ (reference sequence). After removal of 5 bases from V and 5 bases from J, the junction contained 6 bases not matched to a gene. The CDR3 is CASSPTSGGTDNEQFF. The CDR3 bases are TGTGCCAGCAGCCCGACTAGCGGGGGGACGGACAATGAGCAGTTCTTC.

This rearrangement joins TRBV12-3 or TRBV12-4 to TRBJ1-2, with 8 positions matching TRBD1. The CDR3 has 12 amino acids. J gave up 14 bases and V 0 bases, and 5 bases lay outside the gene matches. The CDR3 sequence: CASSLAQGAGTF. The CDR3 region has the DNA TGTGCCAGCAGTTTAGCTCAGGGGGCAGGGACCTTC.

This clonotype was detected a few times. The chain has TRBV11-2 and TRBJ2-7, with 10 positions matching TRBD1. The trim removed 5 bases at V and 7 bases at J, leaving 11 bases unmatched. In germline, CDR1 is SGHAT, CDR2 FQNNGV. This CDR3 is built from 15 residues. The CDR3 spells CASSLRDRGAVEQYF. The CDR3 region has the DNA TGTGCCAGCAGCCTCCGGGACAGGGGCGCGGTGGAGCAGTACTTC.

The chain combines TRBV12-3 or TRBV12-4 with TRBJ2-6; D not resolved. The length of the CDR3 is 16 residues. V was trimmed by 3 bases and J by 0 bases, leaving 9 bases between them. CDR3 sequence: CASSFGANSGANVLTF. The CDR3, as DNA: TGTGCCAGCAGTTTTGGTGCCAACTCTGGGGCCAACGTCCTGACTTTC.

The chain couples TRBV7-3 to TRBJ2-1; 8 bases align to TRBD2. The V segment lost 5 bases and the J segment 4 bases; nucleotides outside the gene matches: 7. CDR1 and CDR2 (germline): SGHTA, FQGTGA. The CDR3 totals 15 residues. The CDR3 DNA follows: TGTGCCAGCAGCCAACTCGGGGGGGCATACAATGAGCAGTTCTTC. The encoded protein is CASSQLGGAYNEQFF.

This clonotype turned up a few times. The rearrangement joins TRBV30 to TRBJ2-1; D is unclear. The CDR3 sequence is 16 residues long. V lost 1 base and J 0 bases, leaving 13 bases between the germline ends. CDR1 and CDR2 (germline): GTSNPN, SVGIG (reference sequence). CDR3 sequence: CAWSGALTSSYNEQFF. CDR3 bases: TGTGCCTGGAGTGGCGCCTTAACGAGCTCCTACAATGAGCAGTTCTTC. The whole variable domain, filled in from reference TRBV30 and TRBJ2-1, reads SQTIHQWPATLVQPVGSPLSLECTVEGTSNPNLYWYRQAAGRGLQLLFYSVGIGQISSEVPQNLSASRPQDRQFILSSKKLLLSDSGFYLCAWSGALTSSYNEQFFGPGTRLTVL.

There are a few counts of this clonotype. An end of the junction does not agree with germline; a read error may underlie this. The chain uses TRBV30 and TRBJ2-7; a possible D gene is TRBD2 (6 bases). Germline V gene sequence: CDR1 GTSNPN, CDR2 SVGIG (reference sequence). The CDR3 runs to 15 residues. The CDR3 loop reads CAWSPGGAYSCEQYF. The CDR3 coding sequence is TGTGCCTGGAGCCCCGGAGGGGCTTACTCCTGCGAGCAGTACTTC. The variable domain in full, with the rest retrieved from reference TRBV30 and TRBJ2-7, is SQTIHQWPATLVQPVGSPLSLECTVEGTSNPNLYWYRQAAGRGLQLLFYSVGIGQISSEVPQNLSASRPQDRQFILSSKKLLLSDSGFYLCAWSPGGAYSCEQYFGPGTRLTVT.

The V call is TRBV6-2 or TRBV6-3, the J call TRBJ2-1; maybe TRBD1 (6 bases). The CDR3 is 15 residues long. CDR1 is MNHEY and CDR2 is SVGEGT in the germline V gene. The V gene lost 10 bases and the J gene lost 6 bases, with 22 bases spanning the gap. CDR3: CAIRGAGRGSNEQFF. In DNA form, the CDR3 reads TGTGCCATCAGGGGTGCAGGGAGAGGAAGCAATGAGCAGTTCTTC.

The chain carries TRBV20-1 and TRBJ2-3, with 8 nucleotides matching TRBD2. CDR1 and CDR2 from the germline V gene are DFQATT and SNEGSKA (reference sequence). The CDR3 is 15 amino acids. V was pared by 1 base and J by 6 bases, with 9 bases of the junction left unmatched. The CDR3 is CSARALRGVDDTQYF. CDR3 in DNA: TGCAGTGCTAGAGCTCTGCGGGGGGTTGATGATACGCAGTATTTT.

The J gene is TRBJ2-1, the V gene TRBV2; 7 bases map to TRBD1. With V trimmed by 6 bases and J by 7 bases, 12 bases remained unmatched. The CDR3 spans 15 residues. The germline V gene has CDR1 SNHLY and CDR2 FYNNEI. The CDR3 region has the DNA TGTGCCAGCAGACGAGACAGGGCTTCAGGGAATGAGCAGTTCTTC. It specifies CASRRDRASGNEQFF.

This clonotype appeared a few times. J is TRBJ1-3 and V is TRBV11-2; tentative D call: TRBD1 (5 bases). Trimming removed 8 bases from V and 6 bases from J, with 8 bases in between. CDR1 SGHAT and CDR2 FQNNGV come from the germline V gene. The CDR3 length is 11 residues. The CDR3 DNA is TGTGCCAGCGGGGCCCAAAACACCATATATTTT. Encoded protein: CASGAQNTIYF.

This clonotype was observed a handful of times. The J gene is TRBJ1-4, the V gene TRBV27; D ambiguous. Trimming left V 2 bases short and J 3 bases short, with 7 bases between. CDR3 size: 14 residues. Germline-derived CDR1 and CDR2 are MNHEY and SMNVEV (reference sequence). The CDR3 DNA reads as TGTGCCAGCAGTTTAGAGGGATCTAATGAAAAACTGTTTTTT. Translation gives CASSLEGSNEKLFF.

This clonotype was seen only a few times. The chain carries TRBV12-2 and TRBJ1-5; the D call in the table, TRBD1, was not verified against the DNA. TRBV12-2 is a recognized pseudogene. The CDR3 spans 16 residues. This CDR3 reads CASRLVRGGGNQPQHF. The CDR3 nucleotides are TGTGCAAGTCGCTTAGTTCGAGGGGGAGGCAATCAGCCCCAGCATTTT.

In this sample, this clonotype turned up a few times. The chain links TRBV7-3 to TRBJ2-1, with a tentative D call TRBD2 (5 bases). Germline values: CDR1 SGHTA, CDR2 FQGTGA. With 5 bases removed from V and 4 bases from J, the gap between germline ends came to 18 bases. The CDR3 runs to 16 residues. The CDR3 here is CASSRGLSVRYNEQFF. Here the CDR3 DNA reads TGTGCCAGCAGCCGTGGACTGTCTGTACGTTACAATGAGCAGTTCTTC.

This clonotype was seen a few times. The rearrangement uses TRBV5-1 and TRBJ1-2, with 7 bases fitting TRBD1. The germline CDR1 and CDR2 sequences are SGHRS and YFSETQ. J lost 8 bases, V lost 0 bases, and 7 bases had no gene match. CDR3 size: 14 residues. The CDR3 spells CASSLVGGAWGYTF. The CDR3 bases are TGCGCCAGCAGCTTGGTAGGGGGCGCTTGGGGCTACACCTTC.

This clonotype has just a few counts. The chain recombines TRBV4-2 with TRBJ2-1; TRBD1 matches 9 bases. V was clipped by 0 bases and J by 10 bases; unmatched bases: 10. Germline V lookup: CDR1 LGHNA, CDR2 YNFKEQ. This CDR3 comprises 16 residues. CDR3 sequence: CASSQEAGQGRWEQFF. The CDR3, as DNA: TGTGCCAGCAGCCAAGAAGCGGGACAGGGTCGTTGGGAGCAGTTCTTC.

This clonotype was detected ten times or more. The V and J genes are TRBV5-5 and TRBJ2-7; tentative D call: TRBD1 (7 bases). This CDR3 region has 15 residues. V was shortened by 4 bases and J by 6 bases, with 20 bases between the two germline ends. Per germline, CDR1 SGHKS and CDR2 YYEKEE (reference sequence). The DNA for the CDR3 is TGTGCCAGCAGCGCGATAACGACAGGGCGGGGCGAGCAGTACTTC. This encodes CASSAITTGRGEQYF. The variable domain in full, completed from reference TRBV5-5 and TRBJ2-7, reads DAGVTQSPTHLIKTRGQQVTLRCSPISGHKSVSWYQQVLGQGPQFIFQYYEKEERGRGNFPDRFSARQFPNYSSELNVNALLLGDSALYLCASSAITTGRGEQYFGPGTRLTVT.

This clonotype was seen more than once but under ten times. The chain links TRBV4-1 to TRBJ2-7; D may be TRBD1 (6 bases). The CDR3 totals 14 residues. Germline V gene lookup returns CDR1 MGHRA and CDR2 YSYEKL. V lost 2 bases and J lost 2, with 10 bases in between. The CDR3 nucleotides are TGCGCCAGCAGCCAACCGGACAGACCCTACGAGCAGTACTTC. As protein: CASSQPDRPYEQYF.

This clonotype was counted only a few times. The V call is TRBV3-1, the J call TRBJ2-7; no definite D call. There are 15 residues in the CDR3. Per the germline V gene, CDR1 is LGHDT and CDR2 is YNNKEL (reference sequence). Trimming pared 8 bases from V and 1 base from J, leaving 18 bases between. This CDR3 reads CASCMAPGGSYEQYF. CDR3 nucleotide sequence: TGTGCCAGCTGCATGGCTCCCGGTGGGTCCTACGAGCAGTACTTC.